Each of the 29 T cell receptor beta chains below was sequenced from the same sample in a study of human T cells and chemical hapten exposure. Time point defined: healthy volunteer bleed at 6 weeks. The study extracted total RNA from unfractionated whole blood. TCRdb re-called the RACE reads with MiXCR, one entry per CDR3 protein. The data show 65,000 or so distinct CDR3 sequences, roughly 6.6% seen once. Material: whole blood. Source of these receptors: a female donor in good health. Some clones in this sample may be carry-over from other donors' samples.

This clonotype has a count of ten or more. The chain couples TRBV30 to TRBJ2-1; D possibly corresponds to TRBD2 (6 bases). V was clipped by 0 bases and J by 8 bases, with 14 bases between them. CDR1 GTSNPN and CDR2 SVGIG come from the germline V gene (reference sequence). There are 14 residues in the CDR3. The CDR3 sequence: CAWSVDVGRDEQFF. The DNA for the CDR3 is TGTGCCTGGAGTGTAGATGTCGGGAGAGATGAGCAGTTCTTC.

This clonotype turned up a few times. This rearrangement joins TRBV2 to TRBJ2-3; TRBD2 might be the D (5 bases). Germline CDR1 is SNHLY and CDR2 is FYNNEI. Trimming pared 10 bases from V and 0 bases from J, leaving 17 bases between. The CDR3 consists of 15 residues. The CDR3 sequence: CATPSRGGSTDTQYF. CDR3 nucleotides: TGTGCCACCCCCTCCCGCGGCGGGAGCACAGATACGCAGTATTTT.

This clonotype was counted ten times or more. This chain links TRBV27 with TRBJ2-5, with D possibly TRBD2 on 8 matching bases. The CDR3 has 15 residues. V was pared by 6 bases and J by 5 bases, with 19 bases between. Germline CDR1 is MNHEY and CDR2 is SMNVEV (reference sequence). The CDR3 spells CASSGSGQRGETQYF. CDR3 in DNA: TGTGCCAGCAGCGGATCGGGACAGCGGGGGGAGACCCAGTACTTC.

The chain links TRBV3-1 to TRBJ2-3; no definite D call. The CDR3 is made up of 15 amino acids. The germline V and J ends were trimmed by 0 bases and 0 bases, with 7 bases remaining between them. Germline V gives CDR1 LGHDT, CDR2 YNNKEL (reference sequence). The CDR3 DNA follows: TGTGCCAGCAGCCAAGACATATCTAGCACAGATACGCAGTATTTT. Its translation is CASSQDISSTDTQYF.

This clonotype was picked up many times. V and J are TRBV27 and TRBJ2-3; TRBD1 matches 9 bases. Germline CDR1 MNHEY, CDR2 SMNVEV (reference sequence). V lost 5 bases, J lost 3 bases, and 18 bases stayed unmatched. This CDR3 is built from 19 residues. The CDR3 DNA is TGTGCCAGCAGTCTTACAGGGGGCAATAGCGGAGGGGAAACAGATACGCAGTATTTT. It encodes CASSLTGGNSGGETDTQYF.

This clonotype was detected ten times or more. The rearrangement links TRBV5-1 to TRBJ2-3, with 10 bases fitting TRBD2. Germline CDR1 and CDR2: SGHRS and YFSETQ. The CDR3 is 15 residues long. J gave up 0 bases and V 4 bases, and 2 bases lay outside the gene matches. DNA of the CDR3: TGCGCCAGCAGCCTGACTAGCGGGAGCACAGATACGCAGTATTTT. Translated: CASSLTSGSTDTQYF.

This clonotype was seen ten or more times. This chain links TRBV3-1 with TRBJ2-7, with D hard to call. CDR3 size: 12 residues. Trimming stripped 5 bases from V and 6 bases from J, with 11 bases between. Germline V gene sequence: CDR1 LGHDT, CDR2 YNNKEL (reference sequence). The CDR3 is CASSFSAGEQYF. CDR3 DNA sequence: TGTGCCAGCAGCTTTTCGGCCGGCGAGCAGTACTTC.

The chain carries TRBV7-2 and TRBJ1-1, with D possibly matching TRBD1 (6 bases). Trimming pared 5 bases from V and 0 bases from J, leaving 13 bases between. Germline loops: CDR1 SGHTA, CDR2 FQGNSA. The CDR3 spans 15 residues. Here the CDR3 reads CASSRNDRMNTEAFF. CDR3 nucleotide sequence: TGTGCCAGCAGCAGAAACGACAGGATGAACACTGAAGCTTTCTTT.

The chain combines TRBV7-6 with TRBJ1-1, with D maybe TRBD1 (6 bases). CDR1 SGHVS and CDR2 FNYEAQ come from the germline V gene. The CDR3 is 16 amino acids. The V gene lost 1 base and the J gene lost 5 bases, with 17 bases spanning the gap. CDR3 nucleotides: TGTGCCAGCAGCTTAGGGGGGGCCGAATGGAGTACTGAAGCTTTCTTT. Protein: CASSLGGAEWSTEAFF.

Ten or more counts support this clonotype. This chain uses TRBV7-3 with TRBJ2-1, with a tentative D call TRBD2 (5 bases). This CDR3 has 17 amino acids. The V gene lost 0 bases and the J gene lost 4 bases, with 16 bases spanning the gap. Germline V gene sequence: CDR1 SGHTA, CDR2 FQGTGA. Written as DNA, the CDR3 is TGTGCCAGCAGCTTAACGTTACCCGGACGGACTTACAATGAGCAGTTCTTC. Translated: CASSLTLPGRTYNEQFF.

The table lists this clonotype with many counts. The genes are TRBV29-1 and TRBJ2-1; 9 positions agree with TRBD2. The CDR3 has 17 residues. Germline V gene data show CDR1 as SQVTM and CDR2 as ANQGSEA. V dropped 6 bases and J dropped 4; count of bases not matched to a gene: 16. CDR3 sequence (DNA): TGCAGCGTCCCGTCTAGCGGGGTCGACGGGGTGTACAATGAGCAGTTCTTC. It specifies CSVPSSGVDGVYNEQFF.

This clonotype was observed at least ten times. This chain joins TRBV29-1 and TRBJ1-5; D gene ambiguous. Germline CDR1 and CDR2: SQVTM and ANQGSEA. V lost 4 bases, J lost 1 base, and 11 bases lay in between. This CDR3 is 14 amino acids long. CDR3 sequence: CSVGNTASNQPQHF. In DNA, the CDR3 is TGCAGCGTTGGAAACACGGCGAGCAATCAGCCCCAGCATTTT.

This clonotype was picked up many times. The rearrangement joins TRBV20-1 to TRBJ2-7, with 16 positions matching TRBD2. The V and J ends lost 6 bases and 9 bases, in that order; junction bases with no gene match: 11. Germline CDR1 is DFQATT and CDR2 is SNEGSKA (reference sequence). The CDR3 spans 15 residues. The CDR3 DNA follows: TGCAGTGCGGCTCTGGGGACTAGCGGGAGGGCCGGGCAGTACTTC. It is translated as CSAALGTSGRAGQYF.

This clonotype has at least ten counts. The chain uses TRBV7-2 and TRBJ2-1; 8 bases agree with TRBD2. Per the germline V gene, CDR1 is SGHTA and CDR2 is FQGNSA. The CDR3 covers 14 residues. The V and J ends lost 4 bases and 9 bases, in that order; junction bases with no gene match: 8. DNA for the CDR3: TGTGCCAGCAGCTCCCTTGGGACTAGGACTGAGCAGTTCTTC. Translation gives CASSSLGTRTEQFF.

The chain recombines TRBV10-3 with TRBJ1-2; TRBD1 matches 7 bases. The V segment lost 5 bases and the J segment 4 bases; nucleotides outside the gene matches: 7. This CDR3 has 14 amino acids. CDR1 ENHRY and CDR2 SYGVKD come from the germline V gene. The CDR3 is CAISIGQEIYGYTF. CDR3 DNA sequence: TGTGCCATCAGTATAGGACAGGAGATCTATGGCTACACCTTC.

This clonotype turned up a few times. The chain combines TRBV28 with TRBJ2-2; D is undetermined. Germline lookup yields CDR1 MDHEN and CDR2 SYDVKM. The CDR3 has 14 residues. The V and J ends lost 6 bases and 7 bases respectively, with 15 bases between them. CDR3 DNA: TGTGCCAGCAGACCGACAAGGCCGGACGGGGAGCTGTTTTTT. Amino acids: CASRPTRPDGELFF.

In this sample, this clonotype turned up many times. This chain joins TRBV7-2 and TRBJ2-2; tentatively, D is TRBD2 (5 bases). Germline values: CDR1 SGHTA, CDR2 FQGNSA. This CDR3 is built from 16 residues. V was clipped by 0 bases and J by 4 bases, with 12 bases between them. The CDR3 DNA sequence: TGTGCCAGCAGCTTAGCGGAGGTCGGAGTCACCGGGGAGCTGTTTTTT. It codes for CASSLAEVGVTGELFF.

This clonotype was counted only a few times. The genes are TRBV14 and TRBJ1-1; D call uncertain. Germline V CDR1 and CDR2: SGHDN, FVKESK. The CDR3 extends over 12 amino acids. V shed 5 bases and J shed 5 bases, with 9 bases lying between them. CDR3 sequence reads: CASSKTGTEAFF. CDR3 in DNA: TGTGCCAGCAGCAAGACGGGGACTGAAGCTTTCTTT.

This clonotype was counted at least ten times. This chain's CDR3 is CASSQGLGLRLNEKLFF. DNA of the CDR3: TGCGCCAGCAGCCAAGGTTTGGGTCTACGCCTAAATGAAAAACTGTTTTTT. The V gene is TRBV4-3, the J gene TRBJ1-4; D remains ambiguous. Germline V gives CDR1 LGHNA, CDR2 YSLEER. V was shortened by 1 base and J by 5 bases, with 17 bases between the two germline ends. This CDR3 is built from 17 residues.

This clonotype was recorded at least ten times. The gene calls are TRBV4-1 and TRBJ2-3, with 8 bases aligning to TRBD1. The germline CDR1 and CDR2 sequences are MGHRA and YSYEKL. V lost 4 bases and J lost 5; bases outside the gene matches: 8. CDR3 length: 15 amino acids. The CDR3 region is CASSRSTGEGDTQYF. The CDR3 DNA reads TGCGCCAGCAGCCGATCGACAGGGGAAGGAGATACGCAGTATTTT.

This clonotype occurred a few times. The chain joins TRBV28 to TRBJ1-2; a possible D gene is TRBD1 (5 bases). V lost 5 bases and J 10 bases, leaving 20 bases between the germline ends. Germline lookup yields CDR1 MDHEN and CDR2 SYDVKM. The CDR3 runs to 14 residues. As DNA, the CDR3 is TGTGCCAGCAGTCCGAGTCCCAAGACAGTTTACTACACCTTC. Amino acid sequence: CASSPSPKTVYYTF.

This clonotype was observed many times. The J gene is TRBJ2-3, the V gene TRBV28; the match to TRBD2 covers 7 bases. The CDR3 totals 16 residues. From germline, CDR1 is MDHEN and CDR2 SYDVKM. The J segment lost 4 bases and the V segment lost 4 bases, leaving 11 bases of the junction unmatched. The CDR3 sequence is CASSSPGLGGADTQYF. The CDR3, as DNA: TGTGCCAGCAGTTCCCCCGGATTGGGGGGGGCAGATACGCAGTATTTT.

This clonotype appeared many times. As DNA, the CDR3 is TGTGCCAGCAGTTACTCCGGACAGGGACTTGAAGCTTTCTTT. Translation gives CASSYSGQGLEAFF. The chain uses TRBV6-2 or TRBV6-3 and TRBJ1-1; 8 bases match TRBD1. Germline V gene sequence: CDR1 MNHEY, CDR2 SVGEGT. CDR3 length: 14 amino acids. The J segment lost 7 bases and the V segment lost 0 bases, leaving 4 bases of the junction unmatched.

This clonotype occurred many times. V gene TRBV15 combines with J gene TRBJ1-1; a possible D gene is TRBD1 (5 bases). CDR1 and CDR2 from the germline V gene are LNHNV and YYDKDF (reference sequence). V gave up 0 bases and J gave up 1 base, with 12 bases separating them. The CDR3 covers 16 residues. The DNA for the CDR3 is TGTGCCACCAGCAGAGATCGGACATCCTCGAACACTGAAGCTTTCTTT. Its protein product is CATSRDRTSSNTEAFF. The full variable domain, rest sourced from reference TRBV15 and TRBJ1-1, is DAMVIQNPRYQVTQFGKPVTLSCSQTLNHNVMYWYQQKSSQAPKLLFHYYDKDFNNEADTPDNFQSRRPNTSFCFLDIRSPGLGDTAMYLCATSRDRTSSNTEAFFGQGTRLTVV.

This clonotype was counted many times. This rearrangement joins TRBV7-2 to TRBJ1-1, with TRBD1 matching 9 bases. The CDR3 length is 15 residues. Germline lookup yields CDR1 SGHTA and CDR2 FQGNSA. The ends lost 5 bases at V and 4 bases at J; junction bases unmatched: 8. The chain's CDR3 is CASSQVGTGRTEAFF. The CDR3 DNA reads TGTGCCAGCAGCCAAGTGGGGACAGGGCGCACTGAAGCTTTCTTT.

This clonotype showed up many times. J is TRBJ2-3 and V is TRBV29-1; 11 bases fit TRBD2. In germline, CDR1 is SQVTM, CDR2 ANQGSEA. Trimming cost V 1 base and J 0 bases; bases outside gene matches: 6. The CDR3 totals 17 residues. CDR3 loop: CSVEGSGRGTSTDTQYF. The DNA for the CDR3 is TGCAGCGTTGAAGGTAGCGGGAGGGGGACTAGCACAGATACGCAGTATTTT.

This clonotype was detected only a few times. This chain uses TRBV12-3 or TRBV12-4 with TRBJ1-3; possible D gene TRBD1, 5 bases. The V end lost 5 bases, the J end lost 7 bases, and 21 bases lay between the germline ends. The CDR3 consists of 16 residues. The CDR3 DNA is TGTGCCAGCAGTGTTCGCAGGGTTCTATACCGTAACACCATATATTTT. The encoded protein is CASSVRRVLYRNTIYF.

This clonotype was seen many times. The rearrangement uses TRBV7-8 and TRBJ2-6, with D perhaps TRBD1 (5 bases). Germline V gene data show CDR1 as SGHVS and CDR2 as FQNEAQ. V lost 1 base and J 0 bases, leaving 16 bases between the germline ends. CDR3 length equals 19 residues. The CDR3 nucleotides are TGTGCCAGCAGCTTAGTCCCCCCCCGACAGTCCTCTGGGGCCAACGTCCTGACTTTC. Encoded protein: CASSLVPPRQSSGANVLTF.

This clonotype was detected ten times or more. The chain carries TRBV18 and TRBJ1-4, with D perhaps TRBD1 (5 bases). Trimming removed 3 bases at V and 4 bases at J, with 12 bases between. CDR1 and CDR2 (germline): KGHSH, LQKENI. There are 15 residues in the CDR3. The CDR3 DNA is TGTGCCAGCTCACCTTCGGGACCGCGTAATGAAAAACTGTTTTTT. Protein sequence: CASSPSGPRNEKLFF.